This T cell receptor beta chain emerged from a study of T cells in localized non-small cell lung cancer. Study outcomes and limitations: A raised T cell density in blood coincided with lengthier overall survival. Tumor trailed uninvolved adjacent lung in T cell clonality, which peaked there. The study sequenced only one region of the tumor. As a result, intratumor heterogeneity could not be excluded and remains possible.

V was shortened by 0 bases and J by 1 base, with 12 bases between the two germline ends. The CDR3 runs 16 residues. Concerning this clone itself: The antigen is unknown.

TCRdb's copy holds only in-frame clones and misses some; the assay was immunoSEQ multiplex PCR. The sample consists of about 22,000 clones, 75% to 90% of them appearing once. The genes are TRBV23-1 and TRBJ1-2, with a possible D match to TRBD1 (5 bases). TRBV23-1 is an open reading frame whose function is uncertain. The sample was PBMCs, taken before any cancer treatment. This sequence originates from a man aged 35-69 years with stage II squamous cell lung carcinoma. CDR3 sequence reads: CASSQSRQPGNYGYTF. The CDR3 region has the DNA TGCGCCAGCAGTCAATCGCGACAGCCAGGTAACTATGGCTACACCTTC.